The TCR beta chain under discussion was sequenced for a study of graft-versus-host responses after intestinal transplantation (dated by TCRdb to about 2021). Notes on the research overall: Multivisceral, liver-intestinal, or isolated intestinal transplants were received by the recipients. Samples from a few later patients were sequenced in-house on an Illumina MiSeq with MiXCR processing rather than by the commercial service. Graft-versus-host and host-versus-graft alloreactive T cell clones were tracked in the graft, circulation and bone marrow after intestinal transplantation using bulk TCR-beta CDR3 sequencing. A cohort of approximately 24 intestinal transplant recipients, including one retransplant, was enrolled, and a few patients lacking pretransplant specimens were excluded. To identify alloreactive clones, pre-transplant mixed lymphocyte reaction products were sequenced and compared with unstimulated pre-transplant donor and recipient T cells. A peak of at least 4% donor T cells among recipient peripheral blood mononuclear cells was the definition used for donor T cell macrochimerism. Every recipient was given anti-thymocyte globulin induction, followed by around three years of maintenance tacrolimus and steroids.

The library was generated by the immunoSEQ multiplex PCR assay. For most patients, genomic DNA was isolated with the Qiagen DNeasy Blood and Tissue Kit and shipped frozen to Adaptive Biotechnologies for TCR sequencing. Adaptive Biotechnologies carried out high-throughput TCR-beta CDR3 sequencing of genomic DNA for most patients. The published analysis was carried out like this. TCR sequencing data were retrieved from Adaptive's ImmunoSEQ software for roughly 17 patients, whereas three other patients were processed with MiXCR and VDJtools. To correct CD4 versus CD8 sorting errors, sequences present in both subsets at a frequency ratio below 5:1 were removed. Because the origin of CDR3 nucleotide sequences shared between donor and recipient could not be assigned, those sequences were removed. At least 2-fold expansion over unstimulated cells and a minimum CFSE-low frequency of 0.002% (template counts) or 0.001% (read counts) were required for clones to be classified as alloreactive. Clones detected in sequenced pre-transplant spleen, lymph node, or MLR CFSE-low populations of the donor or recipient were defined as mappable. The cumulative frequency of alloreactive clones was calculated as a percentage of all sequences, weighted by copy number. TCRdb retrieved this table from immuneACCESS and kept in-frame rearrangements only. Not all clones are present; in checked studies, unresolved V genes account for under half, and no reason is known for the remainder. V, J and clone size were drawn from that table, and D and trimming were deduced from the DNA. Here the sample has 85,000 to 130,000 clones; roughly 90% occur a single time. Clones ranked in the top ten supply 0.9% of the sample.

The investigation overall reported the following: In patients with donor T cell macrochimerism, the allografts had high GvH to HvG T cell clonal ratios. The conclusions were limited by the relatively low number and heterogeneity of the intestinal transplant patients. Early after transplant, peak levels of circulating GvH clones were associated with declines in HvG clones. GvH clones were detected in recipient bone marrow, and some appeared earlier in ileal mucosa or blood, consistent with an intestinal mucosal origin.

Counted from cysteine to phenylalanine, this CDR3 has 11 amino acids. CDR3 DNA only is kept here, 33 bases in frame from base 1. Trimming leaves V shorter by 8 bases and J shorter by 3 bases, with the junction holding 1 base beyond the gene matches. CDR1 and CDR2 were assigned from the germline V gene as MNHNS and SASEGT. Remarks on this clone: No cognate antigen has been identified for it. No per-base quality is available; no much larger clone lies one base away.

The label giving this sample's time point can be read as: cells obtained before transplantation from donor or recipient. CD3+CD4+ and CD3+CD8+ populations were FACS-sorted from unstimulated pre-transplant donor and recipient cells taken from spleen or lymph nodes. Specimen: unstimulated CD4+ T cells sorted from spleen or lymph node cells, collected before intestinal transplant. This clonotype originated in a human donor who received an intestinal transplant. The rearrangement combines TRBV6-1 with TRBJ2-7; a stretch of 7 junction bases matches TRBD1. DNA sequence: TGTGCCAGCCGACAGGGCTACGAGCAGTACTTC. Its protein reads: CASRQGYEQYF.